The 12 T cell receptor beta chains reported below all come from one sample, sequenced in a study of OX40 agonist ivuxolimab in advanced cancers. Generated by immunoSEQ multiplex PCR, the TCRdb table keeps only in-frame clones and is missing some. This sample has fewer than 80,000 clones, with 80% to 90% found just once. Source: CD4+ or CD8+ T cells sorted from blood, taken in a trial of the OX40 agonist ivuxolimab. The receptors were sampled from an adult with an advanced solid tumor such as melanoma, head and neck, liver or kidney cancer.

This clone was detected only a few times. This chain uses TRBV7-9 with TRBJ2-7, with TRBD2 matching over 7 bases. The CDR3 loop spans 14 amino acids. Germline CDR1 SEHNR, CDR2 FQNEAQ (reference sequence). J was trimmed by 1 base and V by 5 bases; bases with no gene match: 5. DNA of the CDR3: TGTGCCAGCAGCATTAGCGGGCAATCCTACGAGCAGTACTTC. It yields the protein CASSISGQSYEQYF.

This chain connects TRBV11-3 to TRBJ1-1, with D hard to call. This CDR3 is 13 amino acids long. Per germline, CDR1 SGHNT and CDR2 YENEEA. V was shortened by 1 base and J by 6 bases, with 9 bases between the two germline ends. The CDR3 sequence is CASSLVQSSEAFF. Written as DNA, the CDR3 is TGTGCCAGCAGCTTAGTGCAGTCGTCTGAAGCTTTCTTT.

This chain connects TRBV4-3 to TRBJ1-3, with D possibly matching TRBD1 (6 bases). Trimming stripped 0 bases from V and 2 bases from J, with 8 bases between. CDR1 LGHNA and CDR2 YSLEER come from the germline V gene. CDR3 length equals 15 residues. In DNA form, the CDR3 reads TGCGCCAGCAGCCAAGATTACAGGGCTGGAAACACCATATATTTT. It is translated as CASSQDYRAGNTIYF.

V and J are TRBV19 and TRBJ2-2; 7 nucleotides agree with TRBD1. The V and J ends lost 5 bases and 1 base, in that order; junction bases with no gene match: 4. Germline CDR1 reads LNHDA; CDR2 reads SQIVND (reference sequence). The CDR3 extends over 15 amino acids. The CDR3 region has the DNA TGTGCCAGTAGTTCTAGGACAGGGAACACCGGGGAGCTGTTTTTT. Translated: CASSSRTGNTGELFF.

In nucleotides, the CDR3 is TGTGCCAGCAGCCCCTCCGGGACGGTGGAAGAGACCCAGTACTTC. Translation: CASSPSGTVEETQYF. The rearrangement joins TRBV7-9 to TRBJ2-5; D may match TRBD1 or TRBD2 (5 bases each). V gave up 5 bases and J gave up 3 bases, with 16 bases separating them. The CDR3 spans 15 residues. Germline assignment: CDR1 SEHNR and CDR2 FQNEAQ (reference sequence).

This sequence joins TRBV27 and TRBJ1-1; possible D gene TRBD1, 5 bases. Trimming took off 1 base at V and 5 bases at J, with 14 bases between the two ends. This CDR3 spans 15 amino acids. Germline lookup yields CDR1 MNHEY and CDR2 SMNVEV (reference sequence). The CDR3 here is CASSLWALGTTEAFF. For the CDR3, the DNA is TGTGCCAGCAGTTTATGGGCGCTGGGGACTACTGAAGCTTTCTTT.

V usage is TRBV4-3 and J usage is TRBJ1-1, with a tentative D call TRBD1 (5 bases). Trimming removed 3 bases from V and 1 base from J, with 9 bases in between. Germline values: CDR1 LGHNA, CDR2 YSLEER. The CDR3 length is 14 residues. This CDR3 is CASSQRGGNTEAFF. CDR3 nucleotide sequence: TGCGCCAGCAGCCAGCGCGGGGGGAACACTGAAGCTTTCTTT.

This clone was counted once. The chain has TRBV11-2 and TRBJ2-3, with D hard to call. The V and J ends lost 3 bases and 0 bases respectively, with 7 bases between them. Germline assignment: CDR1 SGHAT and CDR2 FQNNGV. This CDR3 comprises 14 residues. DNA for the CDR3: TGTGCCAGCAGCTTGGGGTCGAGCACAGATACGCAGTATTTT. Residues: CASSLGSSTDTQYF.

The rearrangement joins TRBV30 to TRBJ2-4; TRBD1 might be the D (5 bases). CDR3 size: 17 residues. Trimming left V 5 bases short and J 1 base short, with 21 bases between. Looked up from germline, CDR1 is GTSNPN and CDR2 is SVGIG (reference sequence). CDR3 DNA sequence: TGTGCCTGGGAATCTCTCGACAGCAGACCCGCCAAAAACATTCAGTACTTC. Translated: CAWESLDSRPAKNIQYF.

The CDR3 loop is CASSLRGTGGLSTNEKLFF. The CDR3, as DNA: TGTGCCAGCAGCTTGCGGGGGACAGGGGGTTTATCGACTAATGAAAAACTGTTTTTT. V and J are TRBV5-6 and TRBJ1-4, with TRBD1 matching 11 bases. Germline V gene lookup returns CDR1 SGHDT and CDR2 YYEEEE. This CDR3 has 19 residues. Trimming took 1 base from V and 2 from J; bases not matched to a gene: 10.

The gene calls are TRBV14 and TRBJ1-1; tentative D call: TRBD1 (6 bases). This CDR3 contains 12 residues. With 2 bases removed from V and 9 bases from J, the gap between germline ends came to 10 bases. Germline V CDR1 and CDR2: SGHDN, FVKESK. The CDR3 sequence: CASSQLQGKAFF. The DNA of the CDR3 is TGTGCCAGCAGCCAACTACAGGGAAAAGCTTTCTTT. The variable domain in full, with the rest retrieved from reference TRBV14 and TRBJ1-1, is EAGVTQFPSHSVIEKGQTVTLRCDPISGHDNLYWYRRVMGKEIKFLLHFVKESKQDESGMPNNRFLAERTGGTYSTLKVQPAELEDSGVYFCASSQLQGKAFFGQGTRLTVV.

Concerning this clone itself: The sample contains more than one DNA sequence encoding this CDR3. The chain combines TRBV29-1 with TRBJ2-2; D possibly corresponds to TRBD1 (6 bases). From germline, CDR1 is SQVTM and CDR2 ANQGSEA. V was trimmed by 4 bases and J by 7 bases, leaving 10 bases between them. The CDR3 has 12 amino acids. DNA of the CDR3: TGCAGCGTTGTTGGGGGCAGCGGGGAGCTGTTTTTT. Its protein product is CSVVGGSGELFF.